This entry is about one T cell receptor beta chain. Germline CDR1 reads SGDLS; CDR2 reads YYNGEE. The CDR3 loop spans 18 amino acids. V gave up 3 bases and J gave up 5 bases, with 23 bases separating them. Per the study methods: Reference gene primer amplification in the assay estimated nucleated cell counts. Measured with immunoSEQ multiplex PCR; TCRdb has only the in-frame clones, and not every one. V, J and clone size reflect that table, while D and trimming were determined from the DNA. The repertoire consists of about 86,000 clones, with about 90% occurring once and the leading ten covering 0.85% to 1.3%. The data were obtained in a study of blood T cell repertoires in COVID-19. Whole-study context: Acute-phase and convalescent COVID-19 samples originated in the United States, Italy and Spain. Nucleic acid was either cDNA or gDNA, and it came from T cells, B-cell-depleted T cells, or PBMCs.

Sequencing was performed on peripheral blood. This chain links TRBV9 with TRBJ2-2, with a tentative D call TRBD2 (5 bases). This TCR was recovered from a human donor in a cohort sampled during active COVID-19. The CDR3 nucleotides read TGTGCCAGCAGCGCCCCGGCCCAAGTCGGGGTCCGGACCGGGGAGCTGTTTTTT. Translating it yields CASSAPAQVGVRTGELFF.